This entry concerns a single TCR beta chain. Antigen specificity is unknown. The sample belongs to a study of T cell responses to AZD1222 COVID-19 vaccine. Using immunoSEQ multiplex PCR, the repertoire was profiled, and TCRdb retains in-frame clones only, with some absent. The profile covers 100,000 to 150,000 clones, with 75% to 95% appearing a single time and 1.5% to 2% taken by the ten largest. This CDR3 is 12 amino acids long. Germline V lookup: CDR1 SGHDN, CDR2 FVKESK. Trimming took 3 bases from V and 7 from J, leaving 9 bases between them. General observations from the study: Just a handful of AZD1222 recipients were seropositive at baseline.

Sample: peripheral blood, taken 28 days after the second AZD1222 dose. The origin of this receptor is an adult who received the AZD1222 COVID-19 vaccine. The rearrangement uses TRBV14 and TRBJ1-1; D call uncertain. The CDR3 is CASSHMVNEAFF. CDR3 nucleotides: TGTGCCAGCAGCCATATGGTTAATGAAGCTTTCTTT.